This T cell receptor (beta chain) was captured by sequencing in a study of molecular identifiers for immune sequencing clone quantification (dated by TCRdb to about 2018). About the investigation overall: For a replicate experiment, RNA from around 20,000 or 100,000 naive CD8 T cells was divided into five aliquots, of which four were sequenced. This methods study used CD8 T cells to benchmark TCR RNA copy counting and molecular-identifier clustering-based TCR repertoire sequencing (MIDCIRS).

There are many counts of this clonotype. It lacks a known antigen. The record has no base qualities; no much larger clone is one base away. V and J are truncated by 5 bases and 5 bases respectively, leaving an intervening sequence of 16 bases. Including the terminal cysteine and phenylalanine, the CDR3 comprises 14 residues. The read is trimmed to its CDR3 DNA, 42 bases read in frame from base 1. In the germline V gene, CDR1 corresponds to SGHVS and CDR2 to FQNEAQ. Libraries of naive CD8 T cells were generated from about 21,000 to 970,000 sorted cells, with 10%, 30% or 50% of the purified RNA used. On a BD FACSAria II, naive CD8 T cells were FACS-sorted as CD8+CD4-CCR7+CD45RA+ and collected into RLT Plus buffer. To test detection sensitivity, Jurkat RNA equivalent to approximately ten TCR copies was spiked into samples of roughly 18,000-1,000,000 naive CD8 T cells. Enrichment of CD8 T cells was done with RosetteSep CD8+ T Cell Enrichment Cocktail plus Ficoll-Paque, and ACK red cell lysis came afterward.

Libraries were made using PCR. These reads were obtained on a NextSeq 500. Preparation of bulk TCR libraries followed a previously described approach, with the TCR primers listed in Table S5. Total RNA was purified with the Qiagen AllPrep DNA/RNA kit. Before analysis, reads from multiple sequencing runs of one library were combined. Regarding the original processing steps: Only reads with exact TCR constant sequence were kept, trimmed to 150 nt, and grouped by their 12-nt molecular barcodes. Reads inside each barcode group were sub-clustered using a 15% Levenshtein threshold, and a quality-weighted consensus sequence was constructed for each RNA molecule. Non-functional sequences were excluded, and lower-count sequences lying one edit away from another sequence were also excluded. On the basis of fitting two negative binomial distributions, barcode sub-clusters with fewer than 20% of the maximum read count were discarded. TCRdb passed the public sequencing reads through fastp at Q25 and MiXCR, retaining productive beta sequences. For every CDR3 protein sequence, its rows merge into one entry that carries the most common genes and DNA. The V and J calls come from TCRdb's annotation, not from the publication. Present in this sample are more than 550,000 distinct CDR3 sequences, about 25% of which were seen just once. In total, the top ten clones hold around 0.78% of the sample.

Beyond this particular receptor, the publication reports: When barcode sub-clustering was omitted, TCR diversity was inflated by chimeric consensus sequences, with chimeras reaching as high as 47%. Even against a background of one million naive CD8 T cells, spiked-in Jurkat TCR RNA amounting to a single cell's worth was reported to be detectable. Spiked-in Jurkat TCR RNA (approximately eleven copies' worth), which is not part of the donor repertoire, was contained in the naive libraries. In CMV-specific effector cells, clones with more than 20 RNA copies accounted for over 97% of molecules, whereas in naive cells such clones accounted for under 1%. Highly expanded clone sizes could be underestimated if identical TCR molecules share a barcode. Modeling indicated around 3.2 TCR RNA copies recovered per cell, compared with approximately 10 by digital PCR, which implies a capture efficiency of approximately 30%.

The specimen sequenced was naive CD8+ T cells from blood, with Jurkat cell RNA spiked in. The meaning of the sample's cell subset or site label: FACS-sorted CD8+CD4-CCR7+CD45RA+ naive T cells. The receptor chain draws on TRBV7-8 and TRBJ2-7; TRBD1 could be the D gene, as 5 bases match. This receptor was obtained from a human donor in good health. Some libraries in this study had Jurkat cell RNA spiked in. The DNA sequence is as follows: TGTGCCAGCAGCCCCTCGGCAGGGTGGAACGAGCAGTACTTC. This sequence encodes CASSPSAGWNEQYF.